This T cell receptor beta chain was obtained from a study of T cell responses to AZD1222 COVID-19 vaccine. Study-wide results and limits: After two AZD1222 doses, spike-specific TCR breadth and depth rose versus day 0.

Measured with immunoSEQ multiplex PCR; TCRdb has only the in-frame clones, and not every one. The repertoire holds about 110,000 clones, with 94% as singletons. CDR1 and CDR2 from the germline V gene are MNHEY and SVGAGI. This CDR3 region has 13 residues. Trimming took off 2 bases at V and 3 bases at J, with 4 bases between the two ends. In this sample, this clone turned up once. Its cognate antigen is unknown. The material was peripheral blood, obtained 28 days after the second AZD1222 dose. The TCR comes from an adult who received the AZD1222 COVID-19 vaccine. The rearrangement uses TRBV6-5 and TRBJ2-2; D is undetermined. CDR3 loop: CASSYQDTGELFF. The CDR3 nucleotides read TGTGCCAGCAGTTACCAGGACACCGGGGAGCTGTTTTTT.